Each of the 6 T cell receptor beta chains below was sequenced from the same sample in a study of cytomegalovirus exposure and HLA in healthy donors. Method: immunoSEQ multiplex PCR; TCRdb's copy keeps in-frame clones and lacks some. Among some 290,000 clones listed, nearly 90% were seen once. The sequenced sample consisted of PBMCs. These receptors all stem from a man aged 25 to 45 in good health and CMV-seronegative.

The gene calls are TRBV4-1 and TRBJ1-2, with D unresolved. Germline-derived CDR1 and CDR2 are MGHRA and YSYEKL. This CDR3 comprises 13 residues. Deletions cut 0 bases from V and 11 bases from J, with 13 bases between. The CDR3 protein is CASSQDIGRGYTF. The CDR3 DNA reads TGCGCCAGCAGCCAAGATATAGGGCGGGGATACACCTTC.

The V gene is TRBV4-1, the J gene TRBJ2-7; D is perhaps TRBD1 (6 bases). There are 15 residues in the CDR3. The germline gives CDR1 MGHRA, CDR2 YSYEKL. V dropped 0 bases and J dropped 3 bases, with 12 bases sitting between them. For the CDR3, the DNA is TGCGCCAGCAGCCAAGATCGACAGGAAATCTACGAGCAGTACTTC. Protein sequence: CASSQDRQEIYEQYF.

The V gene is TRBV9, the J gene TRBJ2-2; D is possibly TRBD2 (7 bases). Germline values: CDR1 SGDLS, CDR2 YYNGEE. V was trimmed by 4 bases and J by 7 bases, leaving 17 bases between them. This CDR3 is 15 amino acids long. The CDR3 DNA follows: TGTGCCAGCAGCCCTCGGGGGGCCGCGGGCGGGGAGCTGTTTTTT. It yields the protein CASSPRGAAGGELFF. Full variable domain (rest looked up from reference TRBV9 and TRBJ2-2): DSGVTQTPKHLITATGQRVTLRCSPRSGDLSVYWYQQSLDQGLQFLIQYYNGEERAKGNILERFSAQQFPDLHSELNLSSLELGDSALYFCASSPRGAAGGELFFGEGSRLTVL.

This clone was counted a single time. This rearrangement joins TRBV28 to TRBJ2-1; D not resolved. CDR1 MDHEN and CDR2 SYDVKM come from the germline V gene. There are 13 residues in the CDR3. Trimming left V 6 bases short and J 4 bases short, with 10 bases between. The DNA for the CDR3 is TGTGCCAGCAGGAGACTTGCGTACAATGAGCAGTTCTTC. Amino acids: CASRRLAYNEQFF.

V usage is TRBV10-2 and J usage is TRBJ1-1, with 12 bases lining up with TRBD1. Germline-derived CDR1 and CDR2 are WSHSY and SAAADI. This CDR3 is built from 16 residues. After removal of 6 bases from V and 1 base from J, the junction contained 6 bases not matched to a gene. The CDR3: CASRGTGGTGNTEAFF. In nucleotides, the CDR3 is TGCGCCAGCAGGGGGACAGGGGGCACAGGGAACACTGAAGCTTTCTTT.

The V and J genes are TRBV15 and TRBJ2-6, with D uncertain. Trimming cost V 0 bases and J 4 bases, with 7 bases left between them. The CDR3 covers 15 residues. From germline, CDR1 is LNHNV and CDR2 YYDKDF (reference sequence). The CDR3 DNA reads TGTGCCACCAGCAGAGACGGGTCCGGGGCCAACGTCCTGACTTTC. Translation: CATSRDGSGANVLTF.